This passage covers 25 T cell receptor beta chains from one sample sequenced in a study of T-cell memory formation after mild COVID-19. MiXCR was run by TCRdb on the 5' RACE reads, yielding one entry per CDR3 protein. The table has about 540,000 distinct CDR3 sequences, approximately 20% seen once. The sequenced material came from PBMCs or a T cell subset sorted from them (not recorded which). Every receptor here comes from an adult woman who had mild COVID-19 (a few samples of this study predate the infection). Cell type and time point are not known.

This clonotype appeared a few times. The chain joins TRBV6-1 to TRBJ2-3, with a weak D call TRBD2 (6 bases). Germline CDR1 and CDR2: MNHNS and SASEGT. With 2 bases removed from V and 2 bases from J, the gap between germline ends came to 11 bases. The CDR3 has 15 residues. CDR3 bases: TGTGCCAGCAGTGAACCGACTAGTTACACAGATACGCAGTATTTT. It translates to CASSEPTSYTDTQYF.

The V call is TRBV30, the J call TRBJ2-1; D might be TRBD2 (5 bases). Germline loops: CDR1 GTSNPN, CDR2 SVGIG (reference sequence). Trimming removed 5 bases at V and 9 bases at J, with 14 bases between. The CDR3 extends over 12 amino acids. The CDR3 nucleotides read TGTGCCTGGGGGCTAGCTGTGGGTGAGCAGTTCTTC. This translates into CAWGLAVGEQFF. The variable domain in full, completed from reference TRBV30 and TRBJ2-1, reads SQTIHQWPATLVQPVGSPLSLECTVEGTSNPNLYWYRQAAGRGLQLLFYSVGIGQISSEVPQNLSASRPQDRQFILSSKKLLLSDSGFYLCAWGLAVGEQFFGPGTRLTVL.

This clonotype has a handful of counts. J is TRBJ2-4 and V is TRBV5-1; TRBD2 matches 7 bases. Germline trimming cut 0 bases from V and 2 bases from J; bases unmatched to any gene: 8. This CDR3 spans 17 amino acids. Germline V gene sequence: CDR1 SGHRS, CDR2 YFSETQ. The CDR3 sequence: CASSLGGRGSPKNIQYF. The DNA of the CDR3 is TGCGCCAGCAGCTTGGGGGGTCGCGGGAGCCCCAAAAACATTCAGTACTTC.

This chain connects TRBV6-6 to TRBJ2-7; D not certain. V lost 5 bases and J 2 bases, leaving 13 bases between the germline ends. Germline-derived CDR1 and CDR2 are MNHNY and SVGAGI (reference sequence). CDR3 length: 14 residues. The CDR3 protein is CASSPRVITYEQYF. In nucleotides, the CDR3 is TGTGCCAGCAGTCCCCGGGTCATCACCTACGAGCAGTACTTC.

V and J are TRBV7-8 and TRBJ1-1; D is unclear. CDR1 and CDR2 from the germline V gene are SGHVS and FQNEAQ. V was cut by 2 bases and J by 2 bases, with 9 bases left in between. CDR3 size: 14 residues. The CDR3 region is CASSLLSGNTEAFF. CDR3 DNA: TGTGCCAGCAGCTTACTATCGGGAAACACTGAAGCTTTCTTT.

The rearrangement links TRBV5-1 to TRBJ2-1; 9 positions agree with TRBD2. The CDR3 is made up of 12 amino acids. J gave up 15 bases and V 0 bases, and 4 bases lay outside the gene matches. Germline V CDR1 and CDR2: SGHRS, YFSETQ. CDR3 protein: CASSLALAGWFF. DNA of the CDR3: TGCGCCAGCAGCTTGGCACTAGCGGGCTGGTTCTTC.

This chain uses TRBV5-1 with TRBJ1-2; no reliable D call. The V gene's germline CDR1 is SGHRS and CDR2 YFSETQ. V gave up 4 bases and J gave up 3 bases, with 7 bases separating them. The CDR3 has 12 residues. CDR3 nucleotides: TGCGCCAGCAGCCCCCAGGACTATGGCTACACCTTC. It translates to CASSPQDYGYTF.

This sequence joins TRBV6-6 and TRBJ2-7, with a tentative D call TRBD1 (6 bases). There are 9 residues in the CDR3. CDR1 is MNHNY, CDR2 SVGAGI, per germline (reference sequence). Trimming removed 10 bases from V and 7 bases from J, with 8 bases in between. In DNA, the CDR3 is TGTGCCACCGGGACAGAGCAGTACTTC. Its protein is CATGTEQYF.

This clonotype was detected only once. This rearrangement joins TRBV29-1 to TRBJ1-2; D remains unclear. The CDR3 totals 15 residues. Germline V gene data show CDR1 as SQVTM and CDR2 as ANQGSEA. With 6 bases removed from V and 5 bases from J, the gap between germline ends came to 22 bases. CDR3 bases: TGCAGCGTCATGCGGCCTCTTGACCGAGGTTATGGCTACACCTTC. As protein: CSVMRPLDRGYGYTF.

This clonotype came up a few times. V and J are TRBV18 and TRBJ2-5, with TRBD1 identical over 7 bases. V was clipped by 0 bases and J by 5 bases; unmatched bases: 9. Germline V lookup: CDR1 KGHSH, CDR2 LQKENI. The CDR3 spans 16 residues. The CDR3 nucleotides read TGTGCCAGCTCACCACCGACCGGGACAGTTGGCGAGACCCAGTACTTC. Its translation: CASSPPTGTVGETQYF. The variable domain in full, with the rest retrieved from reference TRBV18 and TRBJ2-5, is NAGVMQNPRHLVRRRGQEARLRCSPMKGHSHVYWYRQLPEEGLKFMVYLQKENIIDESGMPKERFSAEFPKEGPSILRIQQVVRGDSAAYFCASSPPTGTVGETQYFGPGTRLLVL.

This clonotype was seen only a few times. V and J are TRBV6-5 and TRBJ1-4; no definite D call. The CDR3 covers 15 residues. The germline CDR1 and CDR2 sequences are MNHEY and SVGAGI. The ends were cut back, 0 bases at V and 7 bases at J, with 12 bases in the middle. The CDR3 region is CASSYSEGLGEKLFF. In DNA, the CDR3 is TGTGCCAGCAGTTACTCAGAGGGTCTGGGTGAAAAACTGTTTTTT.

This clonotype was seen only a few times. The chain combines TRBV5-1 with TRBJ1-1; 7 positions match TRBD1. The V segment lost 0 bases and the J segment 7 bases; nucleotides outside the gene matches: 12. Looked up from germline, CDR1 is SGHRS and CDR2 is YFSETQ. This CDR3 is built from 16 residues. CDR3 residues: CASSLEGAVYTVEAFF. In DNA form, the CDR3 reads TGCGCCAGCAGCTTGGAGGGGGCAGTCTACACCGTTGAAGCTTTCTTT.

In this sample, this clonotype turned up a few times. V gene TRBV6-5 combines with J gene TRBJ2-6; D gene ambiguous. Germline V gene sequence: CDR1 MNHEY, CDR2 SVGAGI. The V and J ends lost 4 bases and 0 bases respectively, with 7 bases between them. The CDR3 runs 15 residues. The CDR3 DNA reads as TGTGCCAGCAGTTCCTTATTCTCTGGGGCCAACGTCCTGACTTTC. Amino acid sequence: CASSSLFSGANVLTF.

Worth noting for this clonotype: The junction departs from germline at one end; a sequencing error may be responsible. The chain uses TRBV30 and TRBJ2-1; 11 bases agree with TRBD2. The CDR3 length is 13 residues. Germline V lookup: CDR1 GTSNPN, CDR2 SVGIG (reference sequence). The CDR3 nucleotides read TGTGCCTGGAGTTTGGGACTAGCGGACCGCGAAATCTTC. Protein product: CAWSLGLADREIF.

The rearrangement joins TRBV5-4 to TRBJ2-3; the match to TRBD1 covers 8 bases. The CDR3 totals 14 residues. With V trimmed by 0 bases and J by 4 bases, 1 base remained unmatched. CDR1 is SGHNT, CDR2 YYREEE, per germline (reference sequence). CDR3 protein: CASSLEQGADTQYF. CDR3 in DNA: TGTGCCAGCAGCTTGGAACAGGGGGCAGATACGCAGTATTTT.

This clonotype was detected only a few times. CDR3 protein: CSARDTGTYNEQFF. CDR3 sequence (DNA): TGCAGTGCTAGAGATACAGGGACCTACAATGAGCAGTTCTTC. This chain uses TRBV20-1 with TRBJ2-1; weak D call: TRBD1 (6 bases). The CDR3 runs 14 residues. V was clipped by 0 bases and J by 2 bases, with 8 bases between them. Per the germline V gene, CDR1 is DFQATT and CDR2 is SNEGSKA (reference sequence).

This chain links TRBV3-1 with TRBJ2-7; possibly TRBD1 for D (6 bases). The CDR3 covers 14 residues. Germline CDR1 LGHDT, CDR2 YNNKEL (reference sequence). Trimming took off 3 bases at V and 3 bases at J, with 12 bases between the two ends. In nucleotides, the CDR3 is TGTGCCAGCAGCCAGGGACATAGCTTCTACGAGCAGTACTTC. Translated: CASSQGHSFYEQYF.

V is TRBV18 and J is TRBJ2-5, with D possibly TRBD2 on 5 matching bases. The CDR3 loop spans 14 amino acids. Germline assignment: CDR1 KGHSH and CDR2 LQKENI. V gave up 0 bases and J gave up 7 bases, with 12 bases separating them. The CDR3 region is CASSPPGRAGTQYF. CDR3 bases: TGTGCCAGCTCACCACCAGGACGGGCGGGGACCCAGTACTTC.

The chain links TRBV5-1 to TRBJ1-4; no firm D call. Trimming cost V 6 bases and J 8 bases, with 17 bases left between them. The V gene's germline CDR1 is SGHRS and CDR2 YFSETQ. This CDR3 has 14 residues. CDR3 in amino acids: CASNEGNSFEKLFF. The CDR3 DNA reads TGCGCCAGCAATGAAGGTAACAGCTTCGAAAAACTGTTTTTT.

This clonotype was observed a few times. The chain couples TRBV5-1 to TRBJ2-2, with no clear D. Germline V gene sequence: CDR1 SGHRS, CDR2 YFSETQ. The ends were cut back, 1 base at V and 2 bases at J, with 6 bases in the middle. The CDR3 is made up of 14 amino acids. DNA of the CDR3: TGCGCCAGCAGCTTGTACGGTAACACCGGGGAGCTGTTTTTT. Amino acids: CASSLYGNTGELFF.

This sequence joins TRBV6-5 and TRBJ1-5, with unresolved D. From germline, CDR1 is MNHEY and CDR2 SVGAGI. Trimming pared 6 bases from V and 5 bases from J, leaving 8 bases between. CDR3 length: 12 amino acids. The CDR3 sequence is CASRARDQPQHF. CDR3 DNA sequence: TGTGCCAGCAGAGCAAGAGATCAGCCCCAGCATTTT.

There are a few counts of this clonotype. The chain couples TRBV4-1 to TRBJ2-2, with D uncertain. The CDR3 has 15 residues. Deletions cut 1 base from V and 7 bases from J, with 13 bases between. The V gene's germline CDR1 is MGHRA and CDR2 YSYEKL. CDR3 DNA sequence: TGCGCCAGCAGCCAAGTTAGAACTCTGGGCGGGGAGCTGTTTTTT. It codes for CASSQVRTLGGELFF.

This clonotype came up a few times. The chain uses TRBV7-9 and TRBJ2-1; TRBD2 aligns across 8 bases. Germline CDR1 is SEHNR and CDR2 is FQNEAQ (reference sequence). The CDR3 runs to 16 residues. V was pared by 5 bases and J by 2 bases, with 8 bases of the junction left unmatched. The CDR3 bases are TGTGCCAGCAGCACCCTGGCGGGAGGAGCCTACAATGAGCAGTTCTTC. Encoded protein: CASSTLAGGAYNEQFF.

The genes are TRBV15 and TRBJ2-6, with unresolved D. The germline gives CDR1 LNHNV, CDR2 YYDKDF (reference sequence). The CDR3 has 18 amino acids. The V and J ends lost 0 bases and 0 bases respectively, with 12 bases between them. CDR3 residues: CATSRDRVDFSGANVLTF. Written as DNA, the CDR3 is TGTGCCACCAGCAGAGATCGGGTTGACTTCTCTGGGGCCAACGTCCTGACTTTC. Full variable domain (missing parts from reference TRBV15 and TRBJ2-6): DAMVIQNPRYQVTQFGKPVTLSCSQTLNHNVMYWYQQKSSQAPKLLFHYYDKDFNNEADTPDNFQSRRPNTSFCFLDIRSPGLGDTAMYLCATSRDRVDFSGANVLTFGAGSRLTVL.

The chain carries TRBV29-1 and TRBJ2-3, with a weak D call TRBD2 (5 bases). The CDR3 length is 12 residues. V was shortened by 3 bases and J by 6 bases, with 10 bases between the two germline ends. Germline CDR1 SQVTM, CDR2 ANQGSEA. The CDR3 sequence is CSVEEASDTQYF. DNA for the CDR3: TGCAGCGTTGAGGAGGCGAGCGATACGCAGTATTTT.